The 23 T cell receptor beta chains below were found in one sample sequenced in a study of response to subunit inactivated influenza vaccine. Each CDR3 protein gets one entry after TCRdb re-called the RT-PCR reads with MiXCR. The repertoire holds 800,000 to 1,000,000 distinct CDR3 sequences, with over 20% as singletons. Here the sequenced sample was PBMCs from blood, taken 5 days after vaccination. Receptor source: a man between 50 and 59 years old who received an inactivated influenza vaccine.

This clonotype has just a few counts. This rearrangement joins TRBV5-1 to TRBJ1-6, with TRBD1 matching over 8 bases. Germline V lookup: CDR1 SGHRS, CDR2 YFSETQ. V was pared by 0 bases and J by 13 bases, with 6 bases of the junction left unmatched. The CDR3 has 14 amino acids. Here the CDR3 reads CASSLDRGTPPLHF. CDR3 coding DNA: TGCGCCAGCAGCTTGGACAGGGGGACACCGCCCCTCCACTTT.

This clonotype was detected only a few times. This sequence joins TRBV18 and TRBJ1-2, with 9 nucleotides matching TRBD1. The CDR3 has 14 residues. The junction had 5 bases not matched to a gene; V was cut back by 1 base and J by 8 bases. Germline V gene sequence: CDR1 KGHSH, CDR2 LQKENI. For the CDR3, the DNA is TGTGCCAGCTCACCACTGGGACAGGGTATGGGCTACACCTTC. This gives the protein CASSPLGQGMGYTF.

This clonotype turned up a few times. The J gene is TRBJ2-3, the V gene TRBV12-3 or TRBV12-4; 11 bases fit TRBD1. This CDR3 comprises 16 residues. With V trimmed by 2 bases and J by 8 bases, 9 bases remained unmatched. CDR3: CASSLWDGQGAGTQYF. The CDR3, as DNA: TGTGCCAGCAGTTTATGGGATGGACAGGGGGCGGGTACGCAGTATTTT.

DNA for the CDR3: TGCAGTGCCCCCTCCGGGGGGCGCTGGGAGACCCAGTACTTC. Translating it yields CSAPSGGRWETQYF. This chain links TRBV20-1 with TRBJ2-5, with D tentatively TRBD2 (7 bases). This CDR3 has 14 amino acids. V was cut by 6 bases and J by 5 bases, with 19 bases left in between. The germline gives CDR1 DFQATT, CDR2 SNEGSKA (reference sequence).

This sequence joins TRBV5-5 and TRBJ1-2, with D tentatively TRBD1 (5 bases). Trimming removed 0 bases from V and 8 bases from J, with 8 bases in between. The length of the CDR3 is 12 residues. Germline CDR1 SGHKS, CDR2 YYEKEE (reference sequence). Here the CDR3 reads CASSLGTRGYTF. The CDR3 DNA reads as TGTGCCAGCAGCTTGGGGACACGGGGCTACACCTTC.

This clonotype was observed a few times. The J gene is TRBJ2-3, the V gene TRBV5-1; 10 bases align to TRBD2. CDR3 length equals 20 residues. V dropped 4 bases and J dropped 2; count of bases not matched to a gene: 19. Per germline, CDR1 SGHRS and CDR2 YFSETQ. The CDR3 region is CASSPVGLAAAADSTDTQYF. Written as DNA, the CDR3 is TGCGCCAGCAGCCCCGTTGGACTAGCGGCTGCTGCTGACTCCACAGATACGCAGTATTTT.

In its sample, this clonotype was seen a few times. The rearrangement links TRBV24-1 to TRBJ2-1; TRBD2 matches 13 bases. The ends lost 4 bases at V and 7 bases at J; junction bases unmatched: 6. The CDR3 has 16 amino acids. The germline V gene has CDR1 KGHDR and CDR2 SFDVKD. For the CDR3, the DNA is TGTGCCACCAGTGACCCTGGACTAGCGGGAGCAAATGAGCAGTTCTTC. As protein: CATSDPGLAGANEQFF.

The rearrangement links TRBV7-2 to TRBJ2-7, with D perhaps matching TRBD2 (5 bases). V was cut by 0 bases and J by 0 bases, with 27 bases left in between. The CDR3 loop spans 21 amino acids. Germline values: CDR1 SGHTA, CDR2 FQGNSA. The CDR3, as DNA: TGTGCCAGCAGCTTAGCGCGTATCCGGTTTGAGGGAACGCTCAGCTCCTACGAGCAGTACTTC. Protein sequence: CASSLARIRFEGTLSSYEQYF.

The genes are TRBV4-1 and TRBJ2-7; TRBD1 matches at 9 bases. The V segment lost 3 bases and the J segment 2 bases; nucleotides outside the gene matches: 5. CDR3 length equals 15 residues. Germline CDR1 is MGHRA and CDR2 is YSYEKL. The CDR3 is CASSQPRDRAYEQYF. In nucleotides, the CDR3 is TGCGCCAGCAGCCAGCCCAGGGACAGGGCCTACGAGCAGTACTTC.

The rearrangement uses TRBV11-2 and TRBJ2-7; TRBD1 or TRBD2 may be the D gene (6 bases each). From germline, CDR1 is SGHAT and CDR2 FQNNGV. V was pared by 0 bases and J by 7 bases, with 19 bases between. This CDR3 region has 16 residues. The CDR3 spells CASSLDVGGLEREQYF. The DNA for the CDR3 is TGTGCCAGCAGCTTAGATGTTGGGGGGCTCGAGCGAGAGCAGTACTTC.

J is TRBJ2-5 and V is TRBV7-6; 8 bases match TRBD2. Germline assignment: CDR1 SGHVS and CDR2 FNYEAQ. Unmatched junction bases numbered 10, after V lost 5 bases and J lost 5 bases. This CDR3 region has 15 residues. The CDR3 nucleotides are TGTGCCAGCAGCGCGGGACTAGGTAGCGGTGAGACCCAGTACTTC. Amino acids: CASSAGLGSGETQYF. Full variable domain (remainder filled in from reference TRBV7-6 and TRBJ2-5): GAGVSQSPRYKVTKRGQDVALRCDPISGHVSLYWYRQALGQGPEFLTYFNYEAQQDKSGLPNDRFSAERPEGSISTLTIQRTEQRDSAMYRCASSAGLGSGETQYFGPGTRLLVL.

This clonotype has a handful of counts. V gene TRBV20-1 combines with J gene TRBJ1-2; 8 bases agree with TRBD1. Per the germline V gene, CDR1 is DFQATT and CDR2 is SNEGSKA (reference sequence). V was clipped by 5 bases and J by 7 bases; unmatched bases: 9. This CDR3 has 13 amino acids. Here the CDR3 reads CSAGQGASFGYTF. The CDR3 DNA follows: TGCAGTGCTGGGCAGGGGGCGTCATTTGGCTACACCTTC.

There are many counts of this clonotype. The chain recombines TRBV20-1 with TRBJ2-3, with D perhaps TRBD2 (6 bases). This CDR3 spans 13 amino acids. Germline CDR1 is DFQATT and CDR2 is SNEGSKA (reference sequence). The V gene lost 3 bases and the J gene lost 1 base, with 8 bases spanning the gap. The CDR3 sequence is CSASGGGTDTQYF. The CDR3 nucleotides read TGCAGTGCTAGCGGCGGGGGCACAGATACGCAGTATTTT.

This clonotype was seen a handful of times. This sequence joins TRBV12-3 or TRBV12-4 and TRBJ1-6; no clear D. CDR3 size: 13 residues. V was trimmed by 3 bases and J by 9 bases, leaving 9 bases between them. The CDR3 nucleotides are TGTGCCAGCAGTTTCCTCGAGGGTTCACCCCTCCACTTT. Translating gives CASSFLEGSPLHF.

This clonotype was observed many times. This chain connects TRBV5-1 to TRBJ2-3; D might be TRBD1 or TRBD2, each matching 5 bases. This CDR3 comprises 15 residues. V was clipped by 0 bases and J by 7 bases, with 15 bases between them. The V gene's germline CDR1 is SGHRS and CDR2 YFSETQ. The CDR3 nucleotides read TGCGCCAGCAGCTTGGATCGGGGCCGCGGTTATACGCAGTATTTT. This sequence encodes CASSLDRGRGYTQYF.

The rearrangement joins TRBV7-3 to TRBJ2-2; 9 bases line up with TRBD1. Looked up from germline, CDR1 is SGHTA and CDR2 is FQGTGA. Trimming took 5 bases from V and 3 from J; bases not matched to a gene: 10. The CDR3 runs to 17 residues. The CDR3 nucleotides read TGTGCCAGCAGCCCCGCCGGGACAGGGAAAGACACCGGGGAGCTGTTTTTT. Its protein product is CASSPAGTGKDTGELFF.

The rearrangement joins TRBV7-2 to TRBJ2-3; 7 bases match TRBD1. The germline V gene encodes CDR1 SGHTA and CDR2 FQGNSA. CDR3 length equals 13 residues. V was clipped by 3 bases and J by 9 bases; unmatched bases: 6. CDR3 in DNA: TGTGCCAGCAGCTTTACTCCGGGACAGACGCAGTATTTT. It codes for CASSFTPGQTQYF.

The chain is built from TRBV5-1 and TRBJ1-1; a possible D gene is TRBD1 (6 bases). CDR3 length equals 14 residues. Germline CDR1 reads SGHRS; CDR2 reads YFSETQ. The germline V and J ends were trimmed by 0 bases and 5 bases, with 11 bases remaining between them. The CDR3 sequence: CASSLAQGWTEAFF. The CDR3 nucleotides are TGCGCCAGCAGCTTGGCTCAGGGGTGGACTGAAGCTTTCTTT.

This clonotype has only a few counts. The chain has TRBV21-1 and TRBJ2-3. TRBV21-1 is reported as a pseudogene. The length of the CDR3 is 15 residues. The CDR3, as DNA: TGTGCCTTACAAAAGGACCAGTCTGATGCAGATACGCAGTATTTT. It encodes CALQKDQSDADTQYF.

CDR3 protein: CASSLASPSLNTEAFF. The CDR3 nucleotides are TGTGCCAGCAGCTTAGCGTCGCCCAGCCTGAACACTGAAGCTTTCTTT. The chain links TRBV7-9 to TRBJ1-1, with D hard to call. V gave up 0 bases and J gave up 0 bases, with 11 bases separating them. Germline CDR1 and CDR2: SEHNR and FQNEAQ (reference sequence). There are 16 residues in the CDR3.

This clonotype was counted between two and nine times. The chain links TRBV7-9 to TRBJ2-5, with D hard to call. Deletions cut 6 bases from V and 0 bases from J, with 11 bases between. The CDR3 length is 14 residues. CDR1 is SEHNR and CDR2 is FQNEAQ in the germline V gene (reference sequence). The DNA for the CDR3 is TGTGCCAGCAGTTCCACAGCCGACCAAGAGACCCAGTACTTC. This encodes CASSSTADQETQYF.

The chain links TRBV5-1 to TRBJ2-1; 11 bases line up with TRBD2. With V trimmed by 3 bases and J by 0 bases, 11 bases remained unmatched. Germline V gene sequence: CDR1 SGHRS, CDR2 YFSETQ. The CDR3 extends over 19 amino acids. CDR3 DNA sequence: TGCGCCAGCAGCTCGTCGGCTAGCGGGGGGCGAAGCTCCTACAATGAGCAGTTCTTC. Protein sequence: CASSSSASGGRSSYNEQFF.

This sequence joins TRBV29-1 and TRBJ2-7; 9 bases fit TRBD2. The CDR3 has 16 residues. CDR1 is SQVTM, CDR2 ANQGSEA, per germline. V shed 3 bases, J shed 3 bases, and the junction held 12 bases outside the gene matches. CDR3 DNA sequence: TGCAGCGTTGATGGTGGGCTAGCGGGAAATCTCTACGAGCAGTACTTC. Encoded protein: CSVDGGLAGNLYEQYF.